The T cell receptor beta chain under discussion was sequenced for a study of blood T cell repertoires in COVID-19. Study summary: The United States, Italy and Spain supplied acute and convalescent COVID-19 samples.

Authors' methods: The assay estimated nucleated cells by amplifying reference gene primers. Only in-frame clones appear in the TCRdb table, and some are missing; sequencing was by immunoSEQ multiplex PCR. V and J calls plus clone size are reproduced from that table; the DNA served to infer D and trimming. In the table there are approximately 150,000 clones, about 87% of which are singletons. This clonotype was obtained from an elderly woman with COVID-19, enrolled during active disease. Sequencing was carried out using peripheral blood.

The CDR3 loop reads CASSYAGVNTEAFF. The CDR3 DNA reads TGTGCCAGCAGTTACGCAGGCGTGAACACTGAAGCTTTCTTT. The genes are TRBV6-5 and TRBJ1-1; D gene uncertain. CDR3 size: 14 residues. V was cut by 2 bases and J by 0 bases, with 7 bases left in between. Germline loops: CDR1 MNHEY, CDR2 SVGAGI.